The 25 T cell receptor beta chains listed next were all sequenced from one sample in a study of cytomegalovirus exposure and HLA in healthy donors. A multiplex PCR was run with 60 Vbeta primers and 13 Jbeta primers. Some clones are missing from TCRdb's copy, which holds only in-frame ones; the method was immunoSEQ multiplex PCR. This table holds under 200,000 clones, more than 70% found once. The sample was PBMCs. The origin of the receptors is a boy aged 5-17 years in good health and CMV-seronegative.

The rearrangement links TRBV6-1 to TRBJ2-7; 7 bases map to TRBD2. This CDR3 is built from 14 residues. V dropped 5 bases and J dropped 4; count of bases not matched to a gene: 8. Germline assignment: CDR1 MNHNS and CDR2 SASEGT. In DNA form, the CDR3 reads TGTGCCAGCAGTCCCCGGGGCGGGGGTTACGAGCAGTACTTC. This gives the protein CASSPRGGGYEQYF.

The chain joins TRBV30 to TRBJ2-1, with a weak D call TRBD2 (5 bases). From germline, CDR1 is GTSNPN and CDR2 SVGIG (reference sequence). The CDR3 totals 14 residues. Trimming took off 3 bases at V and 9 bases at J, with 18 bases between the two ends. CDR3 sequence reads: CAWSPGLPRTEQFF. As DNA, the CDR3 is TGTGCCTGGAGCCCCGGACTCCCGAGGACTGAGCAGTTCTTC. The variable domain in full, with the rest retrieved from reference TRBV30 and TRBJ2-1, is SQTIHQWPATLVQPVGSPLSLECTVEGTSNPNLYWYRQAAGRGLQLLFYSVGIGQISSEVPQNLSASRPQDRQFILSSKKLLLSDSGFYLCAWSPGLPRTEQFFGPGTRLTVL.

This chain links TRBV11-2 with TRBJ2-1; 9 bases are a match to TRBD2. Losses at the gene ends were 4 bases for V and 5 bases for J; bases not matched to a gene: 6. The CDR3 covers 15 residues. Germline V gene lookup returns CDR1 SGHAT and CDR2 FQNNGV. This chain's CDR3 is CASSSVAGEHNEQFF. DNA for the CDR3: TGTGCCAGCAGCTCGGTAGCGGGGGAACACAATGAGCAGTTCTTC.

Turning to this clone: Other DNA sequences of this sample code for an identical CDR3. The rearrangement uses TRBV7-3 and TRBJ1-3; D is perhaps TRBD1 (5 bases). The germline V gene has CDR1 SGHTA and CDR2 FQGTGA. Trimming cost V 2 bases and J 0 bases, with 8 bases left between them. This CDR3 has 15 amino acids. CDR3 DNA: TGTGCCAGCAGCTTACAGGGATCCTCTGGAAACACCATATATTTT. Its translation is CASSLQGSSGNTIYF.

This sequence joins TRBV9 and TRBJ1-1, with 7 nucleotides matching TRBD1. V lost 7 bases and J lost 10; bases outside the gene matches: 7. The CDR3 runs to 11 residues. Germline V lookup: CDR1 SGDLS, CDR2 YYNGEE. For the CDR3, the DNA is TGTGCCAGCGGAGGGGGCTTCGGAGCTTTCTTT. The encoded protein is CASGGGFGAFF.

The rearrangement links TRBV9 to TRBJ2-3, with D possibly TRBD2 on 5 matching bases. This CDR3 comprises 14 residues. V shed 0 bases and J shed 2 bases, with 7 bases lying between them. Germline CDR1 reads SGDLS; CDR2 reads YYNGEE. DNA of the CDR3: TGTGCCAGCAGCGTAGGGACTTACACAGATACGCAGTATTTT. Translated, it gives CASSVGTYTDTQYF.

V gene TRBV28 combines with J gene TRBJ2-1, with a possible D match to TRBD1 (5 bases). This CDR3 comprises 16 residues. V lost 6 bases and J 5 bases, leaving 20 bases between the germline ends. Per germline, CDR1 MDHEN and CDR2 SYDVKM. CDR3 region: CASSTPTRATHNEQFF. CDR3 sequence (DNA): TGTGCCAGCAGCACACCTACCAGGGCTACGCACAATGAGCAGTTCTTC.

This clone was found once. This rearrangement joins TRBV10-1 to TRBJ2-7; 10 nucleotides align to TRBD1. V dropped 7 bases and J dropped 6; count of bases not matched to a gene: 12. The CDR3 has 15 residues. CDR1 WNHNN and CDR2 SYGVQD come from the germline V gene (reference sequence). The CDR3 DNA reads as TGCGCCAGCAAAAGCTTCGGGGACAGGGGCTGCGAGCAGTACTTC. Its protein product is CASKSFGDRGCEQYF.

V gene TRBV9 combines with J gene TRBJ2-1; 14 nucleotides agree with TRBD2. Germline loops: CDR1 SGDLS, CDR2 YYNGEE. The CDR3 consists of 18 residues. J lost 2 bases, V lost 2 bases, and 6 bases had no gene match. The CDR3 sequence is CASSVNVGLAGAYNEQFF. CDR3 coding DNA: TGTGCCAGCAGCGTCAACGTGGGACTAGCGGGAGCCTACAATGAGCAGTTCTTC.

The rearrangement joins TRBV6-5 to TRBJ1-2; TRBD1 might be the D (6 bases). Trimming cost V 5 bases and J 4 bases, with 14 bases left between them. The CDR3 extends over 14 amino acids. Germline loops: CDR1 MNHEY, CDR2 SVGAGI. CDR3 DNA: TGTGCCAGCAGTCCGGACAGTAACTTCTATGGCTACACCTTC. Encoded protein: CASSPDSNFYGYTF.

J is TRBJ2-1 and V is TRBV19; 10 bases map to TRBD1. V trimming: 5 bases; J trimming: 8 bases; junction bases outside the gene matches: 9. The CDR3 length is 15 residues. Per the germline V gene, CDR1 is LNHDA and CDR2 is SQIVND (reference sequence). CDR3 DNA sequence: TGTGCCAGTAGTTCCGGGACAGGGGCGTTGGATGAGCAGTTCTTC. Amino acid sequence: CASSSGTGALDEQFF. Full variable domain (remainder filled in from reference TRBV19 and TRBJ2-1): DGGITQSPKYLFRKEGQNVTLSCEQNLNHDAMYWYRQDPGQGLRLIYYSQIVNDFQKGDIAEGYSVSREKKESFPLTVTSAQKNPTAFYLCASSSGTGALDEQFFGPGTRLTVL.

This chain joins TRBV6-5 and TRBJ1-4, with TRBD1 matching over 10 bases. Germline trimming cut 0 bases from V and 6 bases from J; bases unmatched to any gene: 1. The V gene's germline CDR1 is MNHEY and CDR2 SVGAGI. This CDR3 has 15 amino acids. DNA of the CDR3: TGTGCCAGCAGTTACTCGGGGACAGGGGATGAAAAACTGTTTTTT. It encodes CASSYSGTGDEKLFF.

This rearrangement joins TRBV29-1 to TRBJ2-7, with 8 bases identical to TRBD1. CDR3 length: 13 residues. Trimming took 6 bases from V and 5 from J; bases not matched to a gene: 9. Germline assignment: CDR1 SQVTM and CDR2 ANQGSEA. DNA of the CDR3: TGCAGCGTGGGGACAGGACGATGGGACGAGCAGTACTTC. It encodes CSVGTGRWDEQYF.

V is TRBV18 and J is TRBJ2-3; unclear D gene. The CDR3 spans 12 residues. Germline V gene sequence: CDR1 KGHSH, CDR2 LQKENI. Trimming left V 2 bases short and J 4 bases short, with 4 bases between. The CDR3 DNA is TGTGCCAGCTCACCATTCTCAGATACGCAGTATTTT. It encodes CASSPFSDTQYF.

This CDR3 is CASSPPGTGVNGYTF. The CDR3 DNA reads TGTGCCAGCAGCCCCCCCGGGACAGGAGTCAATGGCTACACCTTC. This sequence joins TRBV7-2 and TRBJ1-2; 8 bases line up with TRBD1. The CDR3 is made up of 15 amino acids. CDR1 and CDR2 from the germline V gene are SGHTA and FQGNSA. J was trimmed by 6 bases and V by 5 bases; bases with no gene match: 11.

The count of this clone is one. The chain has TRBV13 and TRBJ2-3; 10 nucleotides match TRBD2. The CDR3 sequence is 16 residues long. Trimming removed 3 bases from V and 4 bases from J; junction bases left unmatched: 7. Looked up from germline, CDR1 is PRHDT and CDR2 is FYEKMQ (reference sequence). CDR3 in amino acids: CASSFLSGGAADTQYF. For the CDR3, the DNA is TGTGCCAGCAGCTTCCTCAGCGGGGGGGCGGCAGATACGCAGTATTTT.

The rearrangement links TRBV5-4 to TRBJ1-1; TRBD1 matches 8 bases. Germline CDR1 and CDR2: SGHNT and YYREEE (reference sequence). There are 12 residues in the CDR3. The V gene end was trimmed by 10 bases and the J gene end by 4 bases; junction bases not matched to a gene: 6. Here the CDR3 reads CAVRGQSTEAFF. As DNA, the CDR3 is TGTGCCGTCAGGGGGCAGAGCACTGAAGCTTTCTTT. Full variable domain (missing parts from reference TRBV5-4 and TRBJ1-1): ETGVTQSPTHLIKTRGQQVTLRCSSQSGHNTVSWYQQALGQGPQFIFQYYREEENGRGNFPPRFSGLQFPNYSSELNVNALELDDSALYLCAVRGQSTEAFFGQGTRLTVV.

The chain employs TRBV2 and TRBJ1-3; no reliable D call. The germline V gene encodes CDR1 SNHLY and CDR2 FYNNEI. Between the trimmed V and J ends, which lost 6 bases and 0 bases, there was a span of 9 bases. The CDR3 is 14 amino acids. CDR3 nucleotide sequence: TGTGCCAGCAGCGGGTTTAACTCTGGAAACACCATATATTTT. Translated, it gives CASSGFNSGNTIYF.

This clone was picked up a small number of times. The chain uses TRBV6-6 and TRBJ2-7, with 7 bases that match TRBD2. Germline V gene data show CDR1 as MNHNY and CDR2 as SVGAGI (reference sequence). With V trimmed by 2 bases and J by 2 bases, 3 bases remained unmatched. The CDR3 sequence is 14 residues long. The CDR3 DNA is TGTGCCAGCAGTTACGGGGGGGAGGCCTACGAGCAGTACTTC. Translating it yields CASSYGGEAYEQYF.

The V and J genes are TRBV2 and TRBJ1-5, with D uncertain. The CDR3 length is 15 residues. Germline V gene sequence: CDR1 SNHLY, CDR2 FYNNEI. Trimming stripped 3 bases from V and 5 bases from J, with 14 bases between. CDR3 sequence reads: CASSDTPGTHQPQHF. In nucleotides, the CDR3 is TGTGCCAGCAGTGATACCCCAGGTACCCATCAGCCCCAGCATTTT.

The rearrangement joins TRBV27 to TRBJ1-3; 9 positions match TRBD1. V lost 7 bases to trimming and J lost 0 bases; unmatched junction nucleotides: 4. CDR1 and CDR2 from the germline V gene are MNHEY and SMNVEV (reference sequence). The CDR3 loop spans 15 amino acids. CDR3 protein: CASTRTGDSGNTIYF. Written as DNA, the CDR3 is TGTGCCAGCACCAGGACAGGGGACTCTGGAAACACCATATATTTT.

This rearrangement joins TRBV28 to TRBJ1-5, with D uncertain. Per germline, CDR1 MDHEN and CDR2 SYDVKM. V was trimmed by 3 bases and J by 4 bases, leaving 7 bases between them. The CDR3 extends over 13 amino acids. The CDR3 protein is CASSFPLNQPQHF. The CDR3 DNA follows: TGTGCCAGCAGTTTCCCGTTAAATCAGCCCCAGCATTTT.

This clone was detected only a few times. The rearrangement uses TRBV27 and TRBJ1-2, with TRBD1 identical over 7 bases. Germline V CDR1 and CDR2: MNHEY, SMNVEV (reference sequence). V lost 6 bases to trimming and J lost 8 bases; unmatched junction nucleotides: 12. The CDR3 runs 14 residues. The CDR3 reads CASREFRGRRGYTF. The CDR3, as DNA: TGTGCCAGCAGAGAGTTTAGGGGGCGCCGGGGCTACACCTTC.

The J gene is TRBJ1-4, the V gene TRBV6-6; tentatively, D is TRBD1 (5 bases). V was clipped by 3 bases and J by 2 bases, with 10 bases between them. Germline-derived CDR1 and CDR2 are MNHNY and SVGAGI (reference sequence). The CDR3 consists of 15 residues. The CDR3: CASSYMGRTNEKLFF. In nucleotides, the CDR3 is TGTGCCAGCAGTTATATGGGGCGGACTAATGAAAAACTGTTTTTT.

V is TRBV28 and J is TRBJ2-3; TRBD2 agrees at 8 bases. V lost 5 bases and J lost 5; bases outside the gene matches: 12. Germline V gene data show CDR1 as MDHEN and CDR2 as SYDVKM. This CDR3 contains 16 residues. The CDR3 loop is CASSVSGSPHRDTQYF. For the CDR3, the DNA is TGTGCCAGCAGTGTCAGCGGGAGCCCCCACAGAGATACGCAGTATTTT.